This T cell receptor (beta chain) is drawn from a study of cytomegalovirus exposure and HLA in healthy donors. Generated by immunoSEQ multiplex PCR, the TCRdb table keeps only in-frame clones and is missing some. The data contain about 71,000 clones, roughly 93% of them seen just once; the ten biggest clones take up about 0.93%. Among the 120 or so subjects of the validation cohort, separate from the approximately 700-subject first cohort, were the donors. The germline V gene encodes CDR1 SGHAT and CDR2 FQNNGV. The CDR3 totals 15 residues. With V trimmed by 6 bases and J by 5 bases, 6 bases remained unmatched.

The sequence derives from a woman aged 18-29 years in good health and CMV-seronegative. The chain uses TRBV11-2 and TRBJ2-1; 11 nucleotides line up with TRBD2. Sequencing was carried out using PBMCs. In nucleotides, the CDR3 is TGTGCCAGCAGTTTTAGCGGGGGGGCCAACAATGAGCAGTTCTTC. Its translation: CASSFSGGANNEQFF.